Following are 26 T cell receptor beta chains from one sample sequenced in a study of blood T cell repertoires in COVID-19. Libraries were prepared by immunoSEQ multiplex PCR; TCRdb keeps only in-frame clonotypes and omits some of them. Of about 100,000 clones in the sample, roughly four fifths are singletons; the top ten hold around 4.8%. Sample: peripheral blood. These receptors all stem from a man at least 80 years old with COVID-19, enrolled during active disease.

The chain carries TRBV11-2 and TRBJ2-3; D is possibly TRBD2 (7 bases). Germline CDR1 reads SGHAT; CDR2 reads FQNNGV. This CDR3 is built from 19 residues. The ends were cut back, 0 bases at V and 3 bases at J, with 22 bases in the middle. The CDR3 loop is CASSLDVYLGRGGTDTQYF. In DNA, the CDR3 is TGTGCCAGCAGCTTAGATGTGTATTTGGGCAGGGGAGGGACAGATACGCAGTATTTT.

The chain uses TRBV4-2 and TRBJ2-4; 11 bases are a match to TRBD1. CDR3 length: 23 residues. The germline CDR1 and CDR2 sequences are LGHNA and YNFKEQ. Unmatched junction bases numbered 21, after V lost 1 base and J lost 1 base. The CDR3 DNA follows: TGTGCCAGCAGCCAAGGGGACAGGGGGACAACCAGCGGGTGGGGTCCGGCCAAAAACATTCAGTACTTC. Protein: CASSQGDRGTTSGWGPAKNIQYF.

This clone was seen only a few times. The V and J genes are TRBV19 and TRBJ2-5; 7 bases match TRBD2. The V and J ends lost 4 bases and 4 bases, in that order; junction bases with no gene match: 3. Germline values: CDR1 LNHDA, CDR2 SQIVND (reference sequence). The CDR3 covers 13 residues. As DNA, the CDR3 is TGTGCCAGTAGTACTCGGACTAGAGAGACCCAGTACTTC. It specifies CASSTRTRETQYF.

This rearrangement joins TRBV2 to TRBJ1-4, with D hard to call. This CDR3 spans 16 amino acids. The V gene lost 6 bases and the J gene lost 3 bases, with 17 bases spanning the gap. Germline V CDR1 and CDR2: SNHLY, FYNNEI. CDR3 loop: CASSFSGVEANEKLFF. CDR3 DNA: TGTGCCAGCAGCTTTTCTGGGGTGGAGGCTAATGAAAAACTGTTTTTT.

This clone came up once. This rearrangement joins TRBV7-2 to TRBJ2-7; D is unresolved. Germline V gene lookup returns CDR1 SGHTA and CDR2 FQGNSA. Trimming took off 1 base at V and 3 bases at J, with 7 bases between the two ends. The CDR3 covers 13 residues. This chain's CDR3 is CASSLGRGYEQYF. Written as DNA, the CDR3 is TGTGCCAGCAGCTTAGGGAGAGGCTACGAGCAGTACTTC.

Remarks on this clone: Other DNA sequences in this sample translate to the same CDR3. The chain employs TRBV2 and TRBJ1-1; 7 bases map to TRBD1. CDR1 and CDR2 (germline): SNHLY, FYNNEI. J gave up 2 bases and V 3 bases, and 3 bases lay outside the gene matches. This CDR3 comprises 14 residues. CDR3 in DNA: TGTGCCAGCAGTGAGCGACAGGGTAACACTGAAGCTTTCTTT. It is translated as CASSERQGNTEAFF.

The V and J genes are TRBV18 and TRBJ1-2; D possibly corresponds to TRBD1 (5 bases). There are 15 residues in the CDR3. Trimming shortened V by 3 bases and J by 0 bases, and 11 bases separated the two germline ends. Germline CDR1 reads KGHSH; CDR2 reads LQKENI. The CDR3 nucleotides are TGTGCCAGCTCACCTGGACACCCTCCTAACTATGGCTACACCTTC. Protein: CASSPGHPPNYGYTF.

This clone was counted only a few times. The chain joins TRBV18 to TRBJ2-7; 7 bases match TRBD1. Unmatched junction bases numbered 8, after V lost 3 bases and J lost 3 bases. Germline lookup yields CDR1 KGHSH and CDR2 LQKENI. The CDR3 sequence is 15 residues long. The CDR3 bases are TGTGCCAGCTCACCCTTCGGGACAGCCTTCTACGAGCAGTACTTC. It encodes CASSPFGTAFYEQYF.

J is TRBJ1-1 and V is TRBV18, with D perhaps TRBD1 (5 bases). The CDR3 has 15 amino acids. V lost 2 bases to trimming and J lost 1 base, with 11 bases between them. Germline CDR1 is KGHSH and CDR2 is LQKENI. The CDR3 is CASSPFAGRNTEAFF. The DNA of the CDR3 is TGTGCCAGCTCACCATTTGCAGGGCGGAACACTGAAGCTTTCTTT. The variable domain in full, with the rest retrieved from reference TRBV18 and TRBJ1-1, is NAGVMQNPRHLVRRRGQEARLRCSPMKGHSHVYWYRQLPEEGLKFMVYLQKENIIDESGMPKERFSAEFPKEGPSILRIQQVVRGDSAAYFCASSPFAGRNTEAFFGQGTRLTVV.

The chain recombines TRBV18 with TRBJ2-7, with D maybe TRBD2 (6 bases). The germline V gene encodes CDR1 KGHSH and CDR2 LQKENI. The CDR3 loop spans 14 amino acids. Deletions cut 5 bases from V and 6 bases from J, with 17 bases between. The CDR3 DNA is TGTGCCAGCTCAACGGACGGAGGGGCTACCGAGCAGTACTTC. Translated: CASSTDGGATEQYF.

This chain joins TRBV30 and TRBJ1-1, with TRBD1 identical over 11 bases. The CDR3 contains 14 residues. Germline loops: CDR1 GTSNPN, CDR2 SVGIG (reference sequence). V lost 3 bases and J lost 4; bases outside the gene matches: 4. In nucleotides, the CDR3 is TGTGCCTGGAGATGGACAGGGGGCACCACTGAAGCTTTCTTT. Its translation: CAWRWTGGTTEAFF.

The table lists this clone with a count of one. The genes are TRBV7-2 and TRBJ2-1; TRBD2 agrees at 7 bases. V lost 2 bases to trimming and J lost 0 bases; unmatched junction nucleotides: 7. The germline gives CDR1 SGHTA, CDR2 FQGNSA. The CDR3 covers 17 residues. The CDR3 region is CASSLRASGVSYNEQFF. The CDR3 coding sequence is TGTGCCAGCAGCTTACGGGCTAGCGGAGTCTCCTACAATGAGCAGTTCTTC.

The rearrangement uses TRBV9 and TRBJ2-7; 9 positions match TRBD1. CDR3 length: 15 amino acids. The V gene's germline CDR1 is SGDLS and CDR2 YYNGEE. V lost 2 bases and J lost 7; bases outside the gene matches: 10. This CDR3 is CASSVTPGQGGEQYF. CDR3 nucleotide sequence: TGTGCCAGCAGCGTTACACCGGGACAGGGAGGAGAGCAGTACTTC. The full variable domain, its missing parts supplied by reference TRBV9 and TRBJ2-7, is DSGVTQTPKHLITATGQRVTLRCSPRSGDLSVYWYQQSLDQGLQFLIQYYNGEERAKGNILERFSAQQFPDLHSELNLSSLELGDSALYFCASSVTPGQGGEQYFGPGTRLTVT.

CDR3: CASSLSGSLGEQYF. Written as DNA, the CDR3 is TGTGCCAGCAGTTTAAGCGGGAGCTTGGGCGAGCAGTACTTC. The chain links TRBV6-6 to TRBJ2-7, with 8 bases lining up with TRBD2. There are 14 residues in the CDR3. Germline trimming cut 4 bases from V and 6 bases from J; bases unmatched to any gene: 8. Germline CDR1 MNHNY, CDR2 SVGAGI (reference sequence).

This clone was seen only once. The genes are TRBV3-1 (or the pseudogene TRBV3-2) and TRBJ2-5, with D possibly TRBD1 on 6 matching bases. This CDR3 region has 16 residues. V lost 0 bases, J lost 4 bases, and 15 bases lay in between. CDR1 is LGHDT and CDR2 is YNNKEL in the germline V gene (reference sequence). CDR3 amino acids: CASSQDGTFIGETQYF. As DNA, the CDR3 is TGTGCCAGCAGCCAAGATGGGACATTTATCGGAGAGACCCAGTACTTC.

This clone was observed a handful of times. CDR3 amino acids: CASSWTGGTGELFF. The DNA for the CDR3 is TGTGCCAGCAGCTGGACAGGGGGCACCGGGGAGCTGTTTTTT. The V call is TRBV7-2, the J call TRBJ2-2, with TRBD1 matching 10 bases. Germline CDR1 reads SGHTA; CDR2 reads FQGNSA. V lost 4 bases and J lost 4; bases outside the gene matches: 0. The CDR3 runs 14 residues.

The genes are TRBV30 and TRBJ2-3, with 13 bases that match TRBD2. This CDR3 region has 17 residues. CDR1 is GTSNPN, CDR2 SVGIG, per germline (reference sequence). J gave up 3 bases and V 3 bases, and 9 bases lay outside the gene matches. The CDR3 bases are TGTGCCTGGAGGGGCCGGACTAGCGGGAGAGGGACAGATACGCAGTATTTT. Its translation is CAWRGRTSGRGTDTQYF.

The chain carries TRBV10-3 and TRBJ2-7, with a possible D match to TRBD2 (5 bases). CDR3 length equals 14 residues. With 10 bases removed from V and 0 bases from J, the gap between germline ends came to 16 bases. Per germline, CDR1 ENHRY and CDR2 SYGVKD. The CDR3 DNA follows: TGTGCCACGCAACCCTTGAGGGACTCCTACGAGCAGTACTTC. Its translation is CATQPLRDSYEQYF.

This clone occurred a few times. The chain has TRBV19 and TRBJ1-1; D gene ambiguous. Germline values: CDR1 LNHDA, CDR2 SQIVND (reference sequence). The V end was cut by 6 bases, the J end by 4 bases, with 6 bases between. The CDR3 has 11 residues. CDR3 DNA: TGTGCCAGTAGGAGGAGCACTGAAGCTTTCTTT. Translation: CASRRSTEAFF.

This clone was seen a few times. This chain uses TRBV5-1 with TRBJ2-5; possibly TRBD1 for D (5 bases). Germline V gene sequence: CDR1 SGHRS, CDR2 YFSETQ. This CDR3 has 15 amino acids. V gave up 4 bases and J gave up 1 base, with 14 bases separating them. The CDR3 sequence: CASSPLGVSQETQYF. CDR3 sequence (DNA): TGCGCCAGCAGCCCCTTAGGGGTCTCCCAAGAGACCCAGTACTTC.

The J gene is TRBJ1-2, the V gene TRBV7-9; D unclear. There are 13 residues in the CDR3. Trimming took off 1 base at V and 3 bases at J, with 6 bases between the two ends. Germline loops: CDR1 SEHNR, CDR2 FQNEAQ (reference sequence). CDR3 loop: CASSLGDYYGYTF. DNA of the CDR3: TGTGCCAGCAGCTTAGGAGACTACTATGGCTACACCTTC.

CDR3 bases: TGTGCCAGCAGCTGGACTAGAGGCGTCACCGGGGAGCTGTTTTTT. Amino acid sequence: CASSWTRGVTGELFF. This chain connects TRBV5-4 to TRBJ2-2; 7 bases are a match to TRBD2. The length of the CDR3 is 15 residues. Looked up from germline, CDR1 is SGHNT and CDR2 is YYREEE (reference sequence). V was pared by 3 bases and J by 4 bases, with 6 bases of the junction left unmatched.

This clone was seen just once. The genes are TRBV27 and TRBJ2-5, with TRBD2 identical over 8 bases. The CDR3 totals 15 residues. CDR1 and CDR2 from the germline V gene are MNHEY and SMNVEV (reference sequence). The trim removed 6 bases at V and 1 base at J, leaving 7 bases unmatched. CDR3 sequence: CASSGFRGGQETQYF. CDR3 in DNA: TGTGCCAGCAGCGGTTTCCGGGGGGGCCAAGAGACCCAGTACTTC.

V is TRBV3-1 (or the pseudogene TRBV3-2) and J is TRBJ1-4; D call uncertain. The CDR3 runs to 12 residues. Germline V gives CDR1 LGHDT, CDR2 YNNKEL (reference sequence). V gave up 0 bases and J gave up 10 bases, with 6 bases separating them. The CDR3 nucleotides read TGTGCCAGCAGCCAAGAGCGTCGAAAACTGTTTTTT. The encoded protein is CASSQERRKLFF.

The rearrangement links TRBV4-3 to TRBJ2-7; 12 nucleotides line up with TRBD1. Germline V gives CDR1 LGHNA, CDR2 YSLEER. The CDR3 covers 17 residues. V shed 2 bases, J shed 4 bases, and the junction held 9 bases outside the gene matches. Here the CDR3 DNA reads TGCGCCAGCAGCCAACAATCCGGGACAGGGGGCGCGTACGAGCAGTACTTC. Its translation: CASSQQSGTGGAYEQYF.

The V call is TRBV5-1, the J call TRBJ2-1; 11 bases are shared with TRBD1. V was pared by 2 bases and J by 7 bases, with 2 bases of the junction left unmatched. The CDR3 is 14 residues long. Germline loops: CDR1 SGHRS, CDR2 YFSETQ. The CDR3 loop reads CASSFGTGGNEQFF. The CDR3 coding sequence is TGCGCCAGCAGCTTTGGGACAGGGGGGAATGAGCAGTTCTTC. The variable domain in full, completed from reference TRBV5-1 and TRBJ2-1, reads KAGVTQTPRYLIKTRGQQVTLSCSPISGHRSVSWYQQTPGQGLQFLFEYFSETQRNKGNFPGRFSGRQFSNSRSEMNVSTLELGDSALYLCASSFGTGGNEQFFGPGTRLTVL.